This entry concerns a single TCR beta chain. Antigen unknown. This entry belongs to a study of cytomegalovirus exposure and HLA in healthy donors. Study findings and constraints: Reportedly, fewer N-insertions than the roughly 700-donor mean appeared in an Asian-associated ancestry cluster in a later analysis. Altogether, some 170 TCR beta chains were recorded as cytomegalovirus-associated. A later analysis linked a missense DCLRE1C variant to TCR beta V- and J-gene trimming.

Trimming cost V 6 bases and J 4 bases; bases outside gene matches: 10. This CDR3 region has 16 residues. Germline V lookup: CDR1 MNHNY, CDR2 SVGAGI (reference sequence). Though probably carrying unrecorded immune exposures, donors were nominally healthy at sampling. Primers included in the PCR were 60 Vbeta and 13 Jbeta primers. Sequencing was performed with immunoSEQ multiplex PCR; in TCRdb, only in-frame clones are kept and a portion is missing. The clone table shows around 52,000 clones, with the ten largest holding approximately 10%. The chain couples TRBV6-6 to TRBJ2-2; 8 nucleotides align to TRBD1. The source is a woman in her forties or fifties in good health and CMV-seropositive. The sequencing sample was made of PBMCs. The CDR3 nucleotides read TGTGCCAGCAGGAACAGACAGGGGATAGGCACCGGGGAGCTGTTTTTT. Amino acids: CASRNRQGIGTGELFF.